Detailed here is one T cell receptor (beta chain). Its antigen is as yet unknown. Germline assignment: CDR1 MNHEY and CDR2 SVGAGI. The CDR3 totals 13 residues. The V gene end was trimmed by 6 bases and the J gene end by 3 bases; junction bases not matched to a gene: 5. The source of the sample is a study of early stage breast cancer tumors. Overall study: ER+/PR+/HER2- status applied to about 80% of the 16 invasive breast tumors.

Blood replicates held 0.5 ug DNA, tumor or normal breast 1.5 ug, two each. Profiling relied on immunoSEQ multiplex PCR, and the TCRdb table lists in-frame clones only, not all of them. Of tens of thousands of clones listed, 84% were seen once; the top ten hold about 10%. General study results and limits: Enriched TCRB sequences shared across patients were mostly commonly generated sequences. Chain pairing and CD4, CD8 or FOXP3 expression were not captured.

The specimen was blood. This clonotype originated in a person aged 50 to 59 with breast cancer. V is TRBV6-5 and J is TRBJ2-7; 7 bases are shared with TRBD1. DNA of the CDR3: TGTGCCAGCAGGACGACAGGGTACTACGAGCAGTACTTC. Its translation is CASRTTGYYEQYF.